These 9 T cell receptor beta chains came from one sample sequenced in a study of blood T cell repertoires in COVID-19 (dated by TCRdb to 2019 to 2021). Receptors were amplified or captured by the immunoSEQ multiplex PCR assay. The immuneACCESS repertoire file appears here via TCRdb, limited to in-frame rearrangements. These files lack a portion of the clones; in checked studies, under half of the deficit traces to unresolved V genes, and the cause of the others is not known. Present in this sample are some 310,000 clones, 90% of which were seen just once. In total, the top ten clones hold 2.9% of the sample. The specimen sequenced was peripheral blood. These receptor sequences come from a woman between 25 and 40 years old with COVID-19, enrolled during active disease.

J is TRBJ1-5 and V is TRBV12-5, with TRBD1 identical over 8 bases. This CDR3 is built from 17 residues. The V gene's germline CDR1 is LGHNT and CDR2 FRNRAP. J was trimmed by 7 bases and V by 3 bases; bases with no gene match: 14. For the CDR3, the DNA is TGTGCTAGTGGTTTCCTTCTCGACAGGGGAGTCGGGCAGCCCCAGCATTTT. It specifies CASGFLLDRGVGQPQHF.

CDR3 in amino acids: CASSFRRGPGYGYTF. In nucleotides, the CDR3 is TGTGCCAGCAGTTTTCGGAGGGGGCCGGGCTATGGCTACACCTTC. V and J are TRBV28 and TRBJ1-2; TRBD1 agrees at 7 bases. The CDR3 contains 15 residues. CDR1 is MDHEN, CDR2 SYDVKM, per germline. V was clipped by 3 bases and J by 4 bases; unmatched bases: 8.

DNA of the CDR3: TGCGCCAGTGGGACAGGCTCCTACAATGAGCAGTTCTTC. Translation gives CASGTGSYNEQFF. The V and J genes are TRBV5-1 and TRBJ2-1, with 8 bases lining up with TRBD1. The CDR3 runs 13 residues. Germline V gene data show CDR1 as SGHRS and CDR2 as YFSETQ. The V gene end was trimmed by 8 bases and the J gene end by 0 bases; junction bases not matched to a gene: 1. Supplemented by reference TRBV5-1 and TRBJ2-1, the full variable domain reads KAGVTQTPRYLIKTRGQQVTLSCSPISGHRSVSWYQQTPGQGLQFLFEYFSETQRNKGNFPGRFSGRQFSNSRSEMNVSTLELGDSALYLCASGTGSYNEQFFGPGTRLTVL.

The J gene is TRBJ1-6, the V gene TRBV25-1; 8 positions agree with TRBD1. The CDR3 has 14 residues. The junction had 4 bases not matched to a gene; V was cut back by 3 bases and J by 9 bases. Per germline, CDR1 MGHDK and CDR2 SYGVNS. The DNA of the CDR3 is TGTGCCAGCAGTGAGCCGGGACAGGTTTCACCCCTCCACTTT. Amino acid sequence: CASSEPGQVSPLHF.

The V call is TRBV9, the J call TRBJ2-7; 7 positions match TRBD2. This CDR3 is 15 amino acids long. The V gene's germline CDR1 is SGDLS and CDR2 YYNGEE. Germline trimming cut 0 bases from V and 4 bases from J; bases unmatched to any gene: 7. CDR3 sequence (DNA): TGTGCCAGCAGCGTAGTGGGGACTACACTTTACGAGCAGTACTTC. It translates to CASSVVGTTLYEQYF.

This chain joins TRBV9 and TRBJ1-2; 7 bases map to TRBD1. V lost 4 bases and J lost 8; bases outside the gene matches: 11. The V gene's germline CDR1 is SGDLS and CDR2 YYNGEE. The CDR3 is 14 amino acids. Here the CDR3 DNA reads TGTGCCAGCAGCTTTAGCGAGGGGGCAGGAGGCTACACCTTC. This sequence encodes CASSFSEGAGGYTF.

With respect to this clone: Sequence at one end of the junction differs from germline and may be a read error. This chain joins TRBV7-8 and TRBJ2-7, with TRBD2 matching 11 bases. CDR3 length: 15 residues. Germline V gene data show CDR1 as SGHVS and CDR2 as FQNEAQ. Here the CDR3 reads CASSLAGTSGYEQYF. CDR3 in DNA: TGTGCCAGCAGTTTAGCCGGGACTAGCGGCTACGAGCAGTACTTC.

The rearrangement joins TRBV10-3 to TRBJ1-1; 8 bases fit TRBD1. The CDR3 totals 15 residues. The V segment lost 3 bases and the J segment 4 bases; nucleotides outside the gene matches: 7. The germline gives CDR1 ENHRY, CDR2 SYGVKD. In DNA, the CDR3 is TGTGCCATCAGTGAAGAGGACAGGGTAGGCACTGAAGCTTTCTTT. As protein: CAISEEDRVGTEAFF.

The chain combines TRBV3-1 (or the pseudogene TRBV3-2) with TRBJ2-1, with D unresolved. Trimming left V 0 bases short and J 2 bases short, with 8 bases between. The CDR3 spans 15 residues. From germline, CDR1 is LGHDT and CDR2 YNNKEL (reference sequence). CDR3 amino acids: CASSQDLSTYNEQFF. The CDR3 coding sequence is TGTGCCAGCAGCCAAGATCTGAGCACCTACAATGAGCAGTTCTTC.